Listed below are T cell receptor beta chains from one sample, sequenced in a study of long-term antiretroviral therapy in people with HIV. Profiling relied on immunoSEQ multiplex PCR, and the TCRdb table lists in-frame clones only, not all of them. The sample has over 25,000 clones; 70% to 90% are singletons. The starting material was unsorted PBMCs, obtained 3.2 years before starting antiretroviral therapy. These receptors originate from a man between 50 and 59 years old with HIV. The CDR3 runs from the conserved cysteine through the conserved F or W. The D gene is left open where the match is weak. Clone size is stated in some rows and not others, as once, few, many or a class when expanded.

D	V	J	size	CDR3	DNA
TRBD1	TRBV4-3	TRBJ2-7	-	CASSQGVGDSGYEQYF	TGCGCCAGCAGCCAAGGGGTAGGGGACAGCGGCTACGAGCAGTACTTC
-	TRBV5-1	TRBJ2-2	-	CASSQQGAGELFF	TGCGCCAGCAGCCAACAGGGAGCCGGGGAGCTGTTTTTT
TRBD1	TRBV5-1	TRBJ1-2	-	CASSPGQGVDGYTF	TGCGCCAGCAGCCCCGGACAGGGGGTTGATGGCTACACCTTC
TRBD1	TRBV19	TRBJ1-3	-	CASSHPRDSLSSGNTIYF	TGTGCCAGTAGTCATCCTCGGGACAGTCTGAGCTCTGGAAACACCATATATTTT
TRBD2	TRBV2	TRBJ2-5	-	CASGAGAAGETQYF	TGTGCCAGCGGGGCGGGAGCGGCTGGGGAGACCCAGTACTTC
-	TRBV7-2	TRBJ2-2	-	CASSLQGRGNTGELFF	TGTGCCAGCAGCTTACAAGGCCGCGGGAACACCGGGGAGCTGTTTTTT
-	TRBV9	TRBJ2-3	-	CASSVFLTGDTDTQYF	TGTGCCAGCAGCGTTTTCTTGACGGGAGACACAGATACGCAGTATTTT
-	TRBV6-5	TRBJ2-3	-	CASSFLGRWGEDTQYF	TGTGCCAGCAGTTTTCTAGGACGCTGGGGTGAAGATACGCAGTATTTT
TRBD1	TRBV5-1	TRBJ2-5	-	CASSSTGTEETQYF	TGCGCCAGCAGCTCGACCGGGACAGAAGAGACCCAGTACTTC
-	TRBV5-1	TRBJ2-1	-	CASSWLETLDTYNEQFF	TGCGCCAGCAGCTGGCTCGAGACTCTAGACACCTACAATGAGCAGTTCTTC
TRBD1	TRBV29-1	TRBJ2-5	-	CSVGHRGQETQYF	TGCAGCGTCGGCCACAGGGGCCAAGAGACCCAGTACTTC
-	TRBV10-2	TRBJ1-1	-	CASSDQGEDTEAFF	TGCGCCAGCAGTGACCAAGGCGAGGACACTGAAGCTTTCTTT
-	TRBV4-1	TRBJ2-7	-	CASSRGTAQLEQYF	TGCGCCAGCAGCCGGGGGACTGCTCAGTTAGAGCAGTACTTC
-	TRBV5-1	TRBJ1-1	-	CASSITPVDTEAFF	TGCGCCAGCAGCATCACTCCGGTAGACACTGAAGCTTTCTTT
-	TRBV2	TRBJ2-3	-	CASSEAGGRADTQYF	TGTGCCAGCAGTGAAGCGGGGGGGCGGGCAGATACGCAGTATTTT
-	TRBV6-5	TRBJ1-4	-	CASRPLATNEKLFF	TGTGCCTCTCGGCCGCTTGCAACTAATGAAAAACTGTTTTTT
-	TRBV28	TRBJ1-2	-	CASSFGGENYGYTF	TGTGCCAGCAGTTTCGGAGGGGAGAACTATGGCTACACCTTC
-	TRBV18	TRBJ2-1	-	CASSLIMDNEQFF	TGTGCCAGCTCACTAATCATGGACAATGAGCAGTTCTTC
TRBD1	TRBV18	TRBJ1-1	-	CASSPGQNLYTEAFF	TGTGCCAGCTCACCGGGACAGAATCTTTACACTGAAGCTTTCTTT
TRBD2	TRBV19	TRBJ2-2	few	CASSIALAGFAGELFF	TGTGCCAGTAGTATAGCGCTAGCGGGGTTCGCCGGGGAGCTGTTTTTT
-	TRBV23-1	TRBJ2-7	-	CASSLGNSGRGGEQYF	TGCGCCAGCAGTCTTGGGAATTCGGGCAGAGGTGGCGAGCAGTACTTC
-	TRBV5-6	TRBJ1-4	-	CASSFMDEKLFF	TGTGCCAGCAGCTTTATGGATGAAAAACTGTTTTTT
TRBD2	TRBV27	TRBJ2-2	-	CASSVAGANTGELFF	TGTGCCAGCAGTGTAGCGGGAGCGAACACCGGGGAGCTGTTTTTT